The present T cell receptor beta chain was sequenced within a study of T cell changes during pregnancy in multiple sclerosis. The repertoire was sequenced with immunoSEQ multiplex PCR; TCRdb's copy has only in-frame clones and lacks some. In the table there are fewer than 25,000 clones, about 89% of which are singletons. The ends were cut back, 1 base at V and 8 bases at J, with 15 bases in the middle. Germline V gene sequence: CDR1 SGHTA, CDR2 FQGTGA. The CDR3 has 15 residues. This chain connects TRBV7-3 to TRBJ2-1, with D perhaps TRBD2 (6 bases). The sequencing here drew on CD4+ T cells from peripheral blood mononuclear cells, taken in the third trimester of pregnancy. The clonotype was recovered from a female donor in good health, enrolled as a control in a pregnancy study. The CDR3 loop reads CASSLRGEHRDEQFF. The CDR3 region has the DNA TGTGCCAGCAGCTTAAGGGGGGAGCATAGGGATGAGCAGTTCTTC.